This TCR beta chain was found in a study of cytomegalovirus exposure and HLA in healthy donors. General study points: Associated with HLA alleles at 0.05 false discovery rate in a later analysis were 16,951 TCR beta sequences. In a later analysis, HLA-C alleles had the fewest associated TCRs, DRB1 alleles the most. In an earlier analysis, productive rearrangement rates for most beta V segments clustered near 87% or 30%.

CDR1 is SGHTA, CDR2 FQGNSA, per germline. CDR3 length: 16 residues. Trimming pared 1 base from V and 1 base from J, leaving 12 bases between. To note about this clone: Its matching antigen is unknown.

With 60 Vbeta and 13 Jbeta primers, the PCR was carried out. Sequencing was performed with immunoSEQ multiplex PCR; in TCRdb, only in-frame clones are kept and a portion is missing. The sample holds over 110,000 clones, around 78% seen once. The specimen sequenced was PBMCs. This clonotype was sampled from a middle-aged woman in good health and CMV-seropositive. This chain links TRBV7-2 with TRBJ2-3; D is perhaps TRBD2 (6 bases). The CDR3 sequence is CASSLGWGTGTDTQYF. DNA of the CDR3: TGTGCCAGCAGCTTAGGGTGGGGGACTGGCACAGATACGCAGTATTTT.